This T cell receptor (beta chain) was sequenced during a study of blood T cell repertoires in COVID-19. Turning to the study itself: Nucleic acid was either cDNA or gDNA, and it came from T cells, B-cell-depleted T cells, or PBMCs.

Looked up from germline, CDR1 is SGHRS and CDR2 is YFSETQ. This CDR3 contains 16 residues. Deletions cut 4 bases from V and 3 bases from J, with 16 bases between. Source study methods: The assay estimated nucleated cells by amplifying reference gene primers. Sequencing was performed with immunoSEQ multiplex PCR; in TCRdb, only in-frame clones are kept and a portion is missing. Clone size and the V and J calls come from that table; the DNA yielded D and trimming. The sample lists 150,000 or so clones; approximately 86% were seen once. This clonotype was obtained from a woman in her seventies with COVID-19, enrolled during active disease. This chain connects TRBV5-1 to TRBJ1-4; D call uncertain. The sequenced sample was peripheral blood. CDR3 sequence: CASSEGLTLANEKLFF. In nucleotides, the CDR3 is TGCGCCAGCAGCGAGGGTCTCACTTTGGCTAATGAAAAACTGTTTTTT.